The TCR beta chain described here comes from a study of T cells expressing NK-cell markers. For each CDR3 protein, TCRdb gives one entry from its re-call of the 5' RACE reads, without DNA. The listing contains about 160,000 distinct CDR3 sequences. From germline, CDR1 is SGHAT and CDR2 FQDESV (reference sequence). The CDR3 covers 18 residues. The chain carries TRBV11-1 and TRBJ2-3; the D call of TRBD1 rests on TCRdb alone, since no DNA is present to check it. The receptor comes from a woman between 18 and 75 years old in good health. Sequenced input: blood T cells: a sorted CD56 or NKG2C T cell subset, CD4+ or CD8+ T cells, or bulk PBMC T cells (not recorded which). CDR3 loop: CASSLVGQGWRHTDTQYF.